This TCR beta chain is from a study of vaccination effects on CD4 cells after COVID-19. Study-wide results and limits: Marked clonal contraction was seen in infection- and vaccine-induced clones late after vaccination.

Produced via immunoSEQ multiplex PCR; TCRdb's table is partial and in-frame only. This sample has 50,000 to 60,000 clones, with around 67% found just once. After expansion with viral peptide pools in the ViraFEST assay, antigen-specific CD4+ T cells were sequenced. Isolating CD4+ T cells followed 9 to 10 days of culture. Negative nucleocapsid antibody tests before and after vaccination confirmed no previous SARS-CoV-2 infection. As concerns this clone: The antigen is not known.

The receptor was derived from a human donor who received a COVID-19 vaccine. Sequenced here: CD4+ T cells from PBMCs cultured with SARS-CoV-2 spike peptides, sampled before COVID-19 vaccination.

The CDR3 DNA follows: TGTGCCAGCACCCGGGGTGGGGCCAACGTCCTGACTTTC. Translation: CASTRGGANVLTF. This sequence joins TRBV25-1 and TRBJ2-6; a possible D gene is TRBD2 (5 bases). The V end was cut by 7 bases, the J end by 3 bases, with 7 bases between. Per the germline V gene, CDR1 is MGHDK and CDR2 is SYGVNS. The CDR3 sequence is 13 residues long.